Each of the 12 T cell receptor beta chains below was sequenced from the same sample in a study of response to subunit inactivated influenza vaccine. Each CDR3 protein gets one entry after TCRdb re-called the RT-PCR reads with MiXCR. The data hold under 500,000 distinct CDR3 sequences, with 9.5% to 12% observed a single time. The sample here was PBMCs from blood, taken roughly 45 days after vaccination. Receptor source: a man aged 50 or older who received an inactivated influenza vaccine.

The rearrangement joins TRBV29-1 to TRBJ2-1; D unclear. Germline V gives CDR1 SQVTM, CDR2 ANQGSEA. This CDR3 spans 11 amino acids. V lost 5 bases and J lost 3, with 5 bases in between. The CDR3 coding sequence is TGCAGCGTTATCAGCTACAATGAGCAGTTCTTC. Encoded protein: CSVISYNEQFF.

This clonotype was found a few times. J is TRBJ2-5 and V is TRBV5-6; D unresolved. Trimming stripped 4 bases from V and 6 bases from J, with 13 bases between. Germline V lookup: CDR1 SGHDT, CDR2 YYEEEE. The CDR3 runs to 13 residues. The CDR3, as DNA: TGTGCCAGCAGCGAAACCGGGCTACAGACCCAGTACTTC. It codes for CASSETGLQTQYF. Full variable domain (rest looked up from reference TRBV5-6 and TRBJ2-5): DAGVTQSPTHLIKTRGQQVTLRCSPKSGHDTVSWYQQALGQGPQFIFQYYEEEERQRGNFPDRFSGHQFPNYSSELNVNALLLGDSALYLCASSETGLQTQYFGPGTRLLVL.

This clonotype was observed many times. The chain combines TRBV12-3 or TRBV12-4 with TRBJ2-3, with 11 nucleotides matching TRBD2. The V gene end was trimmed by 6 bases and the J gene end by 2 bases; junction bases not matched to a gene: 7. The CDR3 covers 16 residues. CDR3 nucleotide sequence: TGTGCCAGCAGGAGTCGACTAGCGGGGACCACAGATACGCAGTATTTT. Amino acids: CASRSRLAGTTDTQYF.

This clonotype was counted a few times. The gene calls are TRBV7-2 and TRBJ2-5, with 13 nucleotides matching TRBD2. CDR3 length equals 18 residues. CDR1 and CDR2 (germline): SGHTA, FQGNSA. Trimming removed 0 bases from V and 5 bases from J; junction bases left unmatched: 9. CDR3 loop: CASSLASGLAGVRETQYF. The DNA for the CDR3 is TGTGCCAGCAGCTTAGCGTCAGGACTAGCGGGAGTCCGTGAGACCCAGTACTTC.

The chain uses TRBV28 and TRBJ1-5, with D unclear. Germline CDR1 and CDR2: MDHEN and SYDVKM. The CDR3 contains 16 residues. Trimming cost V 3 bases and J 0 bases, with 12 bases left between them. The CDR3 coding sequence is TGTGCCAGCAGTTTCACCATAGGGTATAGCAATCAGCCCCAGCATTTT. It codes for CASSFTIGYSNQPQHF.

The J gene is TRBJ2-6, the V gene TRBV3-1, with D possibly TRBD1 on 5 matching bases. Germline V gene sequence: CDR1 LGHDT, CDR2 YNNKEL (reference sequence). The CDR3 totals 15 residues. V gave up 2 bases and J gave up 2 bases, with 7 bases separating them. The CDR3 bases are TGTGCCAGCAGCCAACAGGGTGCTGGGGCCAACGTCCTGACTTTC. Encoded protein: CASSQQGAGANVLTF.

The V and J genes are TRBV7-3 and TRBJ2-1; no reliable D call. The V end lost 4 bases, the J end lost 5 bases, and 9 bases lay between the germline ends. This CDR3 region has 13 residues. Germline-derived CDR1 and CDR2 are SGHTA and FQGTGA. The CDR3 DNA is TGTGCCAGCAGCTGGACCAGAGACAATGAGCAGTTCTTC. It translates to CASSWTRDNEQFF.

The chain has TRBV18 and TRBJ2-5; no reliable D call. Germline V gene data show CDR1 as KGHSH and CDR2 as LQKENI. This CDR3 has 14 residues. V lost 3 bases and J lost 3, with 11 bases in between. Here the CDR3 DNA reads TGTGCCAGCTCACCCACGGGTCGTGAAGAGACCCAGTACTTC. Encoded protein: CASSPTGREETQYF.

This clonotype came up a few times. The V gene is TRBV27, the J gene TRBJ2-1; no clear D gene. The CDR3 consists of 14 residues. Trimming removed 3 bases at V and 9 bases at J, with 15 bases between. Germline CDR1 MNHEY, CDR2 SMNVEV (reference sequence). Here the CDR3 DNA reads TGTGCCAGCAGTTTCACGGTCCTGGGGTTTGAGCAGTTCTTC. This sequence encodes CASSFTVLGFEQFF.

CDR3 region: CASSFQAGGELFF. The CDR3 nucleotides read TGTGCCAGCAGTTTTCAAGCCGGCGGGGAGCTGTTTTTT. V usage is TRBV6-5 and J usage is TRBJ2-2; D gene unclear. V was cut by 4 bases and J by 7 bases, with 10 bases left in between. CDR3 length: 13 residues. Per the germline V gene, CDR1 is MNHEY and CDR2 is SVGAGI.

This clonotype has a handful of counts. CDR3 loop: CASTLEGAARAFF. CDR3 sequence (DNA): TGTGCCAGCACCCTAGAGGGGGCAGCGCGAGCTTTCTTT. This rearrangement joins TRBV2 to TRBJ1-1; 7 nucleotides agree with TRBD1. V lost 7 bases and J lost 10; bases outside the gene matches: 12. This CDR3 has 13 amino acids. The V gene's germline CDR1 is SNHLY and CDR2 FYNNEI.

The chain employs TRBV30 and TRBJ2-7; D perhaps matches TRBD1 (6 bases). Trimming left V 2 bases short and J 2 bases short, with 10 bases between. This CDR3 spans 13 amino acids. The germline CDR1 and CDR2 sequences are GTSNPN and SVGIG (reference sequence). CDR3 loop: CAWSPRTAYEQYF. The CDR3 DNA is TGTGCCTGGAGTCCAAGGACAGCCTACGAGCAGTACTTC.